One sample yielded the 4 T cell receptor beta chains listed below, sequenced in a study of cytomegalovirus exposure and HLA in healthy donors (TCRdb year 2017). The library was prepared using the immunoSEQ multiplex PCR assay. For the multiplex PCR, a mixture combining 60 forward primers for TCR Vbeta segments and 13 reverse primers for TCR Jbeta segments was used. As stored in TCRdb, this immuneACCESS dataset retains in-frame rearrangements with V and J assigned. A fraction of the clones does not appear; measured against another copy, unresolved V genes explain less than half of the discrepancy, and the remainder lacks a known reason. Within this sample are 150,000 to 200,000 clones, with less than 90% of them counted one time only. The ten largest clones represent around 0.21% of the sample. The source material was PBMCs. These receptors originate from a girl in the first two years of life in good health and CMV-seronegative.

There are a few counts of this clone. The chain links TRBV29-1 to TRBJ2-7; 7 bases are shared with TRBD1. Germline values: CDR1 SQVTM, CDR2 ANQGSEA. The CDR3 is 14 amino acids. Trimming removed 4 bases from V and 5 bases from J; junction bases left unmatched: 11. CDR3 sequence (DNA): TGCAGCGTTGTAGGGTTCCGACAGGGTGACGAGCAGTACTTC. Its translation is CSVVGFRQGDEQYF.

V and J are TRBV4-1 and TRBJ1-3, with unresolved D. Trimming stripped 0 bases from V and 5 bases from J, with 14 bases between. The CDR3 extends over 16 amino acids. Germline V gene sequence: CDR1 MGHRA, CDR2 YSYEKL. CDR3 sequence (DNA): TGCGCCAGCAGCCAAGATCCTGGGAGTAGGAGAAACACCATATATTTT. It specifies CASSQDPGSRRNTIYF.

The CDR3 is CASSYEGTKTQYF. In DNA form, the CDR3 reads TGTGCCAGCAGTTACGAGGGAACGAAGACCCAGTACTTC. The chain combines TRBV6-6 with TRBJ2-5, with D perhaps matching TRBD2 (5 bases). This CDR3 has 13 residues. Per germline, CDR1 MNHNY and CDR2 SVGAGI (reference sequence). The V end lost 2 bases, the J end lost 6 bases, and 10 bases lay between the germline ends.

This chain links TRBV5-1 with TRBJ2-1, with TRBD2 matching 8 bases. The CDR3 is 15 amino acids. Germline loops: CDR1 SGHRS, CDR2 YFSETQ. With V trimmed by 7 bases and J by 5 bases, 11 bases remained unmatched. The chain's CDR3 is CASVGGLGLNNEQFF. CDR3 coding DNA: TGCGCCAGCGTGGGGGGACTAGGCCTCAACAATGAGCAGTTCTTC.